This T cell receptor beta chain was profiled in a study of T cell responses to AZD1222 COVID-19 vaccine. The V end lost 3 bases, the J end lost 6 bases, and 11 bases lay between the germline ends. This CDR3 is 13 amino acids long. Germline V gene lookup returns CDR1 MDHEN and CDR2 SYDVKM. Turning to this clone: Its cognate antigen is unknown.

Sequenced by immunoSEQ multiplex PCR; TCRdb stores in-frame clones only, minus some. The sample has more than 95,000 clones, approximately 85% seen once; the top ten hold around 4.4%. Findings and limits, study-wide: In the spike-specific TCR repertoire, nearly half reportedly target unmutated variant regions. Without day 14 samples, only post-peak T cell repertoires were studied.

Sequencing used peripheral blood, obtained 28 days after the second AZD1222 dose. The clonotype originates from an adult who received the AZD1222 COVID-19 vaccine. V and J are TRBV28 and TRBJ1-1, with D uncertain. CDR3 DNA: TGTGCCAGCAGTTTTCACAGCCTTCCTGAAGCTTTCTTT. It specifies CASSFHSLPEAFF.